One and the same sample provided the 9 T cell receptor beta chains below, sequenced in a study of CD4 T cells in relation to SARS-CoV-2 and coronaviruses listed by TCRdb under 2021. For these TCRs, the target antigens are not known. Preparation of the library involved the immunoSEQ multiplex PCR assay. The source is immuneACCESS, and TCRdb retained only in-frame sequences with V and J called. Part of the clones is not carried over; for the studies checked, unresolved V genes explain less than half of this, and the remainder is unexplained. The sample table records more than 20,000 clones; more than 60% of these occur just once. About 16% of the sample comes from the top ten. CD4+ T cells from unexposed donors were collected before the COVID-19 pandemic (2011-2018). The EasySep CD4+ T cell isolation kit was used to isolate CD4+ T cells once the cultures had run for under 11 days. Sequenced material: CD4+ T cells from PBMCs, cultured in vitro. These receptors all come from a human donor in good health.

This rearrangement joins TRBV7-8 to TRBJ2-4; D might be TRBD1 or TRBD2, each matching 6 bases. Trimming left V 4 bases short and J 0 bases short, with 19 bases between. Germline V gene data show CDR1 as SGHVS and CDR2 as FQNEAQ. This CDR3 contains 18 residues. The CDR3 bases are TGTGCCAGCAGCTCCTCTCGCCGGGGGCTGATAGCCAAAAACATTCAGTACTTC. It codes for CASSSSRRGLIAKNIQYF.

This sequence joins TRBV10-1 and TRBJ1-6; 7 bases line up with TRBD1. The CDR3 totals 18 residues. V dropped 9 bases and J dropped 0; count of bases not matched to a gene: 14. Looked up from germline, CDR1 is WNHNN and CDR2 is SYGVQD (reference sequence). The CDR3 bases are TGCGCCAGAAGCGACAAGGACAGGTTGAGCTCCTATAATTCACCCCTCCACTTT. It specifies CARSDKDRLSSYNSPLHF.

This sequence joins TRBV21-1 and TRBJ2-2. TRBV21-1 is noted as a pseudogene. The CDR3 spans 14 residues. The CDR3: CASSKWGNTGELFF. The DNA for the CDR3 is TGTGCCAGCAGCAAGTGGGGGAACACCGGGGAGCTGTTTTTT.

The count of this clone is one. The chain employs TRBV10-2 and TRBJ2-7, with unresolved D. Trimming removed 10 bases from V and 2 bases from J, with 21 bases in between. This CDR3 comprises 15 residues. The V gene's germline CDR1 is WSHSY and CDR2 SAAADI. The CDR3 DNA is TGCGCCACCAAACCCTCCTCGACCCGGGCCTACGAGCAGTACTTC. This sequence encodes CATKPSSTRAYEQYF.

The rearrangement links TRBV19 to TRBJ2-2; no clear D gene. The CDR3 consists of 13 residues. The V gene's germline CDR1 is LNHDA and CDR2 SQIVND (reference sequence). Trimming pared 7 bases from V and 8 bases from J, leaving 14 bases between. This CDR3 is CASKGRTAGELFF. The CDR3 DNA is TGTGCCAGTAAGGGCAGGACGGCGGGGGAGCTGTTTTTT.

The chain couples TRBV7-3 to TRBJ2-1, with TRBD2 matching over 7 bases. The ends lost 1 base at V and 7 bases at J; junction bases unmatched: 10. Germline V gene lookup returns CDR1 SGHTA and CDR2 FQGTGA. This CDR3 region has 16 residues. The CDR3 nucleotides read TGTGCCAGCAGCTTAAGGAACGGGGAGGGCCGTAATGAGCAGTTCTTC. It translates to CASSLRNGEGRNEQFF.

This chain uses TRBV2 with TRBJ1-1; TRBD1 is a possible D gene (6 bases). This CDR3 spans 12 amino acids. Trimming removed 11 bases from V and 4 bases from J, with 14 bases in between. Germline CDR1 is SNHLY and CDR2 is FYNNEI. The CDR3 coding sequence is TGTGCCGGCCACAGGGAGTTCACTGAAGCTTTCTTT. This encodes CAGHREFTEAFF.

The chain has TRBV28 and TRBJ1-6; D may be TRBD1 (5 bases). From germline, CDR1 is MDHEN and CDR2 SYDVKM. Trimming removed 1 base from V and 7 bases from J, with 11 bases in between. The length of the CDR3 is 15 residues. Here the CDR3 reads CASSLSTGGNSPLHF. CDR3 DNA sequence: TGTGCCAGCAGTTTATCTACAGGCGGCAATTCACCCCTCCACTTT.

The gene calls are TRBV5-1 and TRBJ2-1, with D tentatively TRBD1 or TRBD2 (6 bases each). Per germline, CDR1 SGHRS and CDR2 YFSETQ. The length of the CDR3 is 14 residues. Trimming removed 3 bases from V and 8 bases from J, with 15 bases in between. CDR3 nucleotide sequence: TGCGCCAGCAGCTATGGTGGGGGCGGGGATGAGCAGTTCTTC. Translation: CASSYGGGGDEQFF.